This T cell receptor (beta chain) derives from a study of beta chain features in type 1 diabetes (dated by TCRdb to 2016 to 2019). Regarding the complete study: Mean age, gender distribution, total cell number and subset yield did not differ between patients and healthy donors. The study compared TCRB repertoires of sorted circulating CD4+ T cell subsets between recently diagnosed type 1 diabetes patients and matched healthy donors. A total of roughly 99 million sorted cells were examined across all samples, and the number of cells per subset was strongly correlated with RNA yield. Naive and central memory subsets were obtained from all 30 or so donors, but regulatory and stem cell-like memory subsets were isolated from only 8 patients and about eight healthy donors. What the authors observed across the whole study: Fewer insertions and more nucleotide deletions at VDJ recombination sites were observed in patients with type 1 diabetes, implying thymic rearrangement abnormalities. PCR might favor shorter templates, but patient and control samples were amplified and corrected together, so any skew would affect both groups equally. Naive, central memory and regulatory TCRB repertoires appeared to be more alike among patients than among healthy donors. A moderate but significant shortening of TCRB CDR3 length was observed in type 1 diabetes patients in all four CD4+ subsets. Sequencing cDNA rather than genomic DNA could over-represent highly expressing activated cells, although activation and CD3 levels did not differ between groups. HLA sub-analyses involved small numbers of individuals, so any influence of HLA type on TCRB rearrangement remained unresolved.

V ends up 5 bases short and J 6 bases short, with an unmatched junction base count of 12. Inclusive of the bounding cysteine and phenylalanine, the CDR3 is 16 residues long. Solely the CDR3 DNA is kept, with 48 bases framed from the first base. From a lookup of the germline V gene (reference sequence), CDR1 and CDR2 are MNHEY and SMNVEV. With regard to this clone: This receptor's antigen is unknown. The record has no base qualities; no much larger clone is one base away.

From each donor, a single peripheral blood sample of about 120 mL on average was drawn into heparinised tubes. A BD FACSAria II was used to sort naive, central memory, regulatory and stem cell-like memory CD4+ T cells with a panel that included CD45RO, CCR7, CD25, CD127, CD95 and CD27. Purity was above 98% for every sorted population. PBMCs were separated immediately by Lymphoprep density gradient centrifugation and were stained directly, without being cultured. To minimize batch effects, samples were stained and sorted in pairs, one healthy donor with one patient per experiment. All of the isolated RNA was reverse transcribed with the High Capacity cDNA Reverse Transcription Kit, so expressed TCRB transcripts were sequenced. Deep immunoSEQ sequencing was applied to naive, central memory and regulatory T cell samples, giving an average of roughly 3.5 million total reads per sample. Sorted cells were lysed in RLT buffer and RNA was extracted with DNase-treated RNeasy Micro or Mini kits, depending on cell number. To prevent cross-contamination, each cell subset was processed individually, whereas patient and healthy donor samples were processed jointly. The immunoSEQ multiplex PCR was used to amplify TCRB sequences from cDNA, generating 87-bp fragments that spanned the CDR3 region. Sequencing of the amplicons was performed on the Illumina HiSeq platform. On the authors' methods: PCR bias was computationally corrected using synthetic template baselines, reads within Hamming distance 2 were collapsed, and singletons that could not be merged were discarded. By aligning reads against IMGT, V, D and J genes, CDR3 length, and insertions or deletions at six rearrangement sites were assigned. Clonotype counts were normalized to sorted cell number within each subset before computing true diversity and Gini coefficients with the tcR R package. The overlap coefficient, calculated on TCRB nucleotide sequences, was used to measure repertoire sharing. The table comes from immuneACCESS by way of TCRdb, which keeps in-frame sequences with V and J called. Part of the clones is missing from these tables; in studies checked, under half for an unresolved V gene and the rest for unknown reasons. For V, J and clone size, that table is used; D and trimming come from the DNA. The sample yields about 53,000 clones; roughly 50% were counted once. The ten largest clones add up to 2.6% of the sample.

Input material: Tregs from blood. What this sample's cell subset or site label stands for: regulatory CD4+ T cells. This TCR was recovered from a woman in her forties with type 1 diabetes. This chain joins TRBV27 to TRBJ2-2, and 7 junction bases match TRBD2. The CDR3 corresponds to CASSIGLGRVAGELFF. At the DNA level, the sequence is TGTGCCAGCAGTATCGGACTAGGAAGGGTGGCCGGGGAGCTGTTTTTT.